The 16 T cell receptor beta chains presented below share a single source sample, sequenced in a study of shared clonotypes between healthy human individuals (TCRdb year 2020). Library creation used the immunoSEQ multiplex PCR assay. TCRdb holds this immuneACCESS table with in-frame rearrangements only. Some clones are missing; in checked studies, unresolved V genes explain under half, and the rest has no known cause. The sample records approximately 100,000 clones, roughly two thirds of which are singletons. Of the sample, 24% is held by the ten largest clones. Sequenced material: memory CD8+ T cells sorted from blood. The cell subset or site label, as the study defines it: CD45RO+ cells pooled with CCR7-negative TemRA cells. Receptor source: a woman in her 30s in good health.

This clone was seen a single time. This chain uses TRBV2 with TRBJ1-4, with 12 nucleotides matching TRBD1. The CDR3 length is 15 residues. Germline-derived CDR1 and CDR2 are SNHLY and FYNNEI. The V gene end was trimmed by 8 bases and the J gene end by 2 bases; junction bases not matched to a gene: 3. The CDR3 DNA follows: TGTGCCAGCGGGACAGGGGGCCTCACTAATGAAAAACTGTTTTTT. Translated, it gives CASGTGGLTNEKLFF.

As for this clone: A read error may produce the germline difference seen at one junction end. This rearrangement joins TRBV5-1 to TRBJ2-2; tentatively, D is TRBD1 or TRBD2 (5 bases each). The CDR3 consists of 14 residues. The germline V gene has CDR1 SGHRS and CDR2 YFSETQ. The CDR3 loop reads CASTLGTSTGELFF. The CDR3, as DNA: TGCGCCAGCACCTTGGGGACGAGCACCGGGGAGCTGTTTTTT. The full variable domain, in which reference TRBV5-1 and TRBJ2-2 provide the parts outside the CDR3, is KAGVTQTPRYLIKTRGQQVTLSCSPISGHRSVSWYQQTPGQGLQFLFEYFSETQRNKGNFPGRFSGRQFSNSRSEMNVSTLELGDSALYLCASTLGTSTGELFFGEGSRLTVL.

The chain couples TRBV20-1 to TRBJ2-7, with D unclear. V lost 4 bases, J lost 2 bases, and 6 bases lay in between. CDR3 length equals 11 residues. Germline CDR1 is DFQATT and CDR2 is SNEGSKA (reference sequence). In nucleotides, the CDR3 is TGCAGTGCTATCAAGGCCTACGAGCAGTACTTC. This sequence encodes CSAIKAYEQYF.

J is TRBJ2-5 and V is TRBV5-1; 13 nucleotides line up with TRBD2. This CDR3 comprises 15 residues. V shed 4 bases, J shed 5 bases, and the junction held 5 bases outside the gene matches. The germline CDR1 and CDR2 sequences are SGHRS and YFSETQ. CDR3 residues: CASSDGLAGVETQYF. CDR3 nucleotide sequence: TGCGCCAGCAGCGATGGACTAGCGGGAGTGGAGACCCAGTACTTC.

The chain couples TRBV27 to TRBJ2-5; D may be TRBD2 (5 bases). This CDR3 has 15 amino acids. V was pared by 1 base and J by 3 bases, with 12 bases between. CDR1 is MNHEY and CDR2 is SMNVEV in the germline V gene (reference sequence). CDR3 residues: CASSLFMQEEETQYF. As DNA, the CDR3 is TGTGCCAGCAGTTTATTTATGCAGGAGGAAGAGACCCAGTACTTC.

This chain links TRBV19 with TRBJ2-2; the D is unclear. Trimming left V 3 bases short and J 7 bases short, with 9 bases between. Germline V gene data show CDR1 as LNHDA and CDR2 as SQIVND (reference sequence). This CDR3 comprises 13 residues. For the CDR3, the DNA is TGTGCCAGTAGTATTCTCCCGTTCGGGGAGCTGTTTTTT. This gives the protein CASSILPFGELFF.

The chain employs TRBV18 and TRBJ2-4; D is unclear. This CDR3 has 13 amino acids. Germline CDR1 is KGHSH and CDR2 is LQKENI. V was cut by 3 bases and J by 0 bases, with 3 bases left in between. CDR3 coding DNA: TGTGCCAGCTCACCTCTAGCCAAAAACATTCAGTACTTC. Protein sequence: CASSPLAKNIQYF.

The chain is built from TRBV6-6 and TRBJ1-5; 7 bases map to TRBD1. CDR3 length: 14 residues. Germline V lookup: CDR1 MNHNY, CDR2 SVGAGI (reference sequence). After removal of 10 bases from V and 0 bases from J, the junction contained 6 bases not matched to a gene. CDR3: CAIGQVYSNQPQHF. The DNA for the CDR3 is TGTGCCATAGGACAGGTTTATAGCAATCAGCCCCAGCATTTT.

The chain uses TRBV19 and TRBJ2-1, with TRBD2 identical over 11 bases. Germline CDR1 LNHDA, CDR2 SQIVND (reference sequence). J gave up 9 bases and V 5 bases, and 6 bases lay outside the gene matches. CDR3 size: 14 residues. CDR3 coding DNA: TGTGCCAGTAGTCTACTAGCGGGAGAGATTGAGCAGTTCTTC. Translating it yields CASSLLAGEIEQFF.

In its sample, this clone was seen many times. This sequence joins TRBV27 and TRBJ2-7; 7 nucleotides match TRBD2. Germline V gene data show CDR1 as MNHEY and CDR2 as SMNVEV (reference sequence). The V gene end was trimmed by 2 bases and the J gene end by 6 bases; junction bases not matched to a gene: 7. This CDR3 has 14 residues. CDR3 DNA: TGTGCCAGCAGTTTAAGGACTAGTTCCCTCGAGCAGTACTTC. This encodes CASSLRTSSLEQYF.

A few counts support this clone. This rearrangement joins TRBV6-1 to TRBJ2-1, with 10 bases aligning to TRBD2. V shed 4 bases, J shed 8 bases, and the junction held 8 bases outside the gene matches. Germline CDR1 MNHNS, CDR2 SASEGT. CDR3 size: 15 residues. The CDR3 nucleotides are TGTGCCAGCAGTGCCCGGAGCGGGGGGGTGGATGAGCAGTTCTTC. This codes for CASSARSGGVDEQFF.

The gene calls are TRBV10-3 and TRBJ2-7, with TRBD1 identical over 10 bases. The CDR3 length is 11 residues. Trimming took 10 bases from V and 5 from J; bases not matched to a gene: 2. Germline V lookup: CDR1 ENHRY, CDR2 SYGVKD. The CDR3 nucleotides are TGTGCCACCGGGACAGGGGACGAGCAGTACTTC. Amino acids: CATGTGDEQYF.

This clone ranks as medium-sized. This sequence joins TRBV6-4 and TRBJ2-1; D may be TRBD1 (5 bases). The CDR3 has 14 amino acids. Trimming stripped 8 bases from V and 7 bases from J, with 18 bases between. The germline V gene encodes CDR1 MRHNA and CDR2 SNTAGT. The CDR3 DNA sequence: TGTGCCAGCTCAAAGACCGCACAGGCAAATGAGCAGTTCTTC. It yields the protein CASSKTAQANEQFF.

This chain links TRBV28 with TRBJ1-6; 11 bases map to TRBD1. Germline V gene data show CDR1 as MDHEN and CDR2 as SYDVKM. The CDR3 sequence is 14 residues long. V shed 6 bases and J 9 bases; nucleotides not matched to a gene: 4. The CDR3 nucleotides read TGTGCCAGCAGGCCTGGACAGGGGGCTTCACCCCTCCACTTT. Encoded protein: CASRPGQGASPLHF.

The genes are TRBV4-1 and TRBJ2-1; 9 bases map to TRBD2. The trim removed 7 bases at V and 7 bases at J, leaving 8 bases unmatched. CDR3 size: 14 residues. CDR1 is MGHRA, CDR2 YSYEKL, per germline. The CDR3 DNA is TGCGCCAGCACCATACCGGGACTAGCAAATGAGCAGTTCTTC. Its protein is CASTIPGLANEQFF.

V usage is TRBV6-1 and J usage is TRBJ1-1, with TRBD1 identical over 7 bases. Germline CDR1 and CDR2: MNHNS and SASEGT. Trimming took 1 base from V and 6 from J; bases not matched to a gene: 8. The CDR3 sequence is 15 residues long. Here the CDR3 reads CASSEGLQGSAEAFF. The CDR3 nucleotides read TGTGCCAGCAGTGAAGGTTTACAGGGGAGCGCTGAAGCTTTCTTT.